A single T cell receptor beta chain is shown here with its context. Its antigen is unidentified. Looked up from germline, CDR1 is SQVTM and CDR2 is ANQGSEA. V lost 7 bases to trimming and J lost 4 bases; unmatched junction nucleotides: 12. CDR3 length: 14 residues. This entry comes from a study of blood T cells in healthy people across ages. Study-wide points: Compared with aged donors, long-lived donors showed fewer expanded clones, suggesting selection.

The second PCR ran about 6 to 11 cycles with a sample-barcoded 5' primer and J-beta primers. Individual samples furnished no less than 2.5 million CDR3-containing paired-end reads apiece. TCRdb reanalysed the 5' RACE reads using MiXCR and keeps one entry per CDR3 protein. The sample consists of 380,000 or so distinct CDR3 sequences, approximately 52% of them appearing once. The sequenced material came from blood. The source of this sequence is a man between 60 and 75 years old in good health. V usage is TRBV29-1 and J usage is TRBJ2-7; 8 bases line up with TRBD2. The CDR3 loop is CSAGGAGVGYEQYF. The CDR3 DNA sequence: TGCAGCGCTGGTGGAGCGGGAGTGGGGTACGAGCAGTACTTC.